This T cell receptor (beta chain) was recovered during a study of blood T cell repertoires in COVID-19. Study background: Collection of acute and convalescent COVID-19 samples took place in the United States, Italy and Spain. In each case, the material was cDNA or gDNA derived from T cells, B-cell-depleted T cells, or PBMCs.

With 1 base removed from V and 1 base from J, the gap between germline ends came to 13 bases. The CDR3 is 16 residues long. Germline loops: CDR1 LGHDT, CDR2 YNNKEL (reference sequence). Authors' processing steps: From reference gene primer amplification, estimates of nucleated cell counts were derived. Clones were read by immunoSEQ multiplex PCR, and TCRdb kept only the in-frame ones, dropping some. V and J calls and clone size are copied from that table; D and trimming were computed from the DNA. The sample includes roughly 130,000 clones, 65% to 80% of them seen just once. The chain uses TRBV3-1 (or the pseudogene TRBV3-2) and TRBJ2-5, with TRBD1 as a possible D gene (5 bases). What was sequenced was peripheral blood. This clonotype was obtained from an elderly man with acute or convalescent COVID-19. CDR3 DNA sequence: TGTGCCAGCAGCCAAGTTGTAAACAGGTTCCAAGAGACCCAGTACTTC. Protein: CASSQVVNRFQETQYF.